The 13 T cell receptor beta chains presented below share a single source sample, sequenced in a study of blood T cells in healthy people across ages. It was with a sample-barcoded 5' primer and a J-beta primer mix that a second PCR of roughly 7 to 12 cycles was run. TCRdb independently ran MiXCR on the 5' RACE reads; one entry per CDR3 protein. The sample lists more than 450,000 distinct CDR3 sequences, approximately 26% occurring once. The sample also formed part of further work on T cells of mothers and their children.

The sample consisted of blood. Receptors were obtained from a boy aged 2 to 10 in good health.

The gene calls are TRBV20-1 and TRBJ2-3, with no clear D. The germline CDR1 and CDR2 sequences are DFQATT and SNEGSKA (reference sequence). The CDR3 has 15 residues. Trimming left V 1 base short and J 3 bases short, with 14 bases between. CDR3 bases: TGCAGTGCTAGAGTCAGGCGGAGCCAGACAGATACGCAGTATTTT. Protein sequence: CSARVRRSQTDTQYF.

Worth noting for this clonotype: One junction end disagrees with the germline gene, perhaps due to a read error. The chain couples TRBV30 to TRBJ2-5; D is perhaps TRBD2 (5 bases). The CDR3 runs 14 residues. The germline V gene encodes CDR1 GTSNPN and CDR2 SVGIG (reference sequence). In nucleotides, the CDR3 is TGTGCCTGGAGTGTACGCACAGCTTGGGAGACTCAGTACTTC. Its translation: CAWSVRTAWETQYF.

The J gene is TRBJ1-6, the V gene TRBV9, with D uncertain. The germline V and J ends were trimmed by 7 bases and 2 bases, with 7 bases remaining between them. The CDR3 is 13 residues long. Germline V gives CDR1 SGDLS, CDR2 YYNGEE. The CDR3 region has the DNA TGTGCCAGCGCCGGAACCTATAATTCACCCCTCCACTTT. It encodes CASAGTYNSPLHF. The variable domain in full, completed from reference TRBV9 and TRBJ1-6, reads DSGVTQTPKHLITATGQRVTLRCSPRSGDLSVYWYQQSLDQGLQFLIQYYNGEERAKGNILERFSAQQFPDLHSELNLSSLELGDSALYFCASAGTYNSPLHFGNGTRLTVT.

The chain couples TRBV5-1 to TRBJ2-3; TRBD2 agrees at 10 bases. The junction had 12 bases not matched to a gene; V was cut back by 0 bases and J by 2 bases. Germline V gene lookup returns CDR1 SGHRS and CDR2 YFSETQ. CDR3 length equals 19 residues. The CDR3 protein is CASSLAWSGGGLDTDTQYF. Here the CDR3 DNA reads TGCGCCAGCAGCTTGGCCTGGAGCGGGGGGGGTTTAGACACAGATACGCAGTATTTT. The full variable domain, with the rest looked up from reference TRBV5-1 and TRBJ2-3, is KAGVTQTPRYLIKTRGQQVTLSCSPISGHRSVSWYQQTPGQGLQFLFEYFSETQRNKGNFPGRFSGRQFSNSRSEMNVSTLELGDSALYLCASSLAWSGGGLDTDTQYFGPGTRLTVL.

This clonotype appeared a few times. This rearrangement joins TRBV9 to TRBJ2-1; D not certain. Germline V CDR1 and CDR2: SGDLS, YYNGEE. The CDR3 sequence is 16 residues long. The germline V and J ends were trimmed by 0 bases and 9 bases, with 19 bases remaining between them. The CDR3, as DNA: TGTGCCAGCAGCGTAGCTCTCGGGCTAGGTCAGACTGAGCAGTTCTTC. Residues: CASSVALGLGQTEQFF.

The V gene is TRBV5-5, the J gene TRBJ1-3; D gene unclear. The CDR3 length is 16 residues. The germline V gene has CDR1 SGHKS and CDR2 YYEKEE (reference sequence). Trimming cost V 4 bases and J 0 bases, with 14 bases left between them. CDR3 protein: CASSGRRTGSGNTIYF. CDR3 coding DNA: TGTGCCAGCAGCGGCCGGCGGACGGGCTCTGGAAACACCATATATTTT.

This clonotype was counted between two and nine times. The rearrangement joins TRBV29-1 to TRBJ2-5; TRBD2 is a possible D gene (6 bases). The CDR3 loop spans 13 amino acids. Germline V gene sequence: CDR1 SQVTM, CDR2 ANQGSEA. V dropped 7 bases and J dropped 5 bases, with 17 bases sitting between them. This CDR3 reads CSALRGTPETQYF. The DNA of the CDR3 is TGCAGCGCCCTCCGGGGGACTCCGGAGACCCAGTACTTC.

This chain uses TRBV10-3 with TRBJ2-5; 7 bases map to TRBD2. The CDR3 is 16 residues long. V trimming: 4 bases; J trimming: 2 bases; junction bases outside the gene matches: 10. Germline CDR1 and CDR2: ENHRY and SYGVKD. The CDR3, as DNA: TGTGCCATCAGTGCGATCAGCGGGGAATTACAAGAGACCCAGTACTTC. It is translated as CAISAISGELQETQYF.

This chain connects TRBV20-1 to TRBJ2-7, with D perhaps matching TRBD1 (5 bases). This CDR3 has 12 amino acids. CDR1 is DFQATT, CDR2 SNEGSKA, per germline (reference sequence). The germline V and J ends were trimmed by 6 bases and 1 base, with 10 bases remaining between them. The CDR3 region is CSAQTDSYEQYF. CDR3 in DNA: TGCAGTGCACAGACAGATTCCTACGAGCAGTACTTC.

This clonotype has a handful of counts. The chain combines TRBV6-1 with TRBJ2-5; possible D gene TRBD1, 6 bases. The germline V gene has CDR1 MNHNS and CDR2 SASEGT. Deletions cut 1 base from V and 4 bases from J, with 7 bases between. The CDR3 has 13 residues. CDR3 sequence reads: CASSEGRGETQYF. DNA for the CDR3: TGTGCCAGCAGTGAAGGCAGGGGAGAGACCCAGTACTTC.

V is TRBV3-1 and J is TRBJ2-7; perhaps TRBD1 as D (6 bases). The length of the CDR3 is 12 residues. Per germline, CDR1 LGHDT and CDR2 YNNKEL (reference sequence). Trimming stripped 1 base from V and 7 bases from J, with 8 bases between. CDR3 in amino acids: CASSQADREQYF. In nucleotides, the CDR3 is TGTGCCAGCAGCCAAGCAGACAGGGAGCAGTACTTC.

V is TRBV5-1 and J is TRBJ2-1; 10 bases line up with TRBD2. CDR1 is SGHRS and CDR2 is YFSETQ in the germline V gene. The trim removed 1 base at V and 3 bases at J, leaving 10 bases unmatched. There are 18 residues in the CDR3. The CDR3 DNA sequence: TGCGCCAGCAGCTTGTCGGCTAGCGGGAGTTATATCTACAATGAGCAGTTCTTC. It encodes CASSLSASGSYIYNEQFF.

The sample holds many counts of this clonotype. For the CDR3, the DNA is TGTGCCAGCAGCTTATTTCCGGGACAGAAGACTCAAGAGACCCAGTACTTC. Protein product: CASSLFPGQKTQETQYF. V usage is TRBV5-5 and J usage is TRBJ2-5, with 7 bases lining up with TRBD1. The V gene end was trimmed by 2 bases and the J gene end by 2 bases; junction bases not matched to a gene: 12. This CDR3 has 17 amino acids. CDR1 SGHKS and CDR2 YYEKEE come from the germline V gene (reference sequence).